The entry that follows covers one TCR beta chain sequence. Clones were sequenced by immunoSEQ multiplex PCR, and TCRdb holds only the in-frame ones, with some missing. The sample shows approximately 440,000 clones, 80% to 95% of them seen only once. The CDR3 consists of 12 residues. Germline V CDR1 and CDR2: KGHDR, SFDVKD. The ends were cut back, 9 bases at V and 9 bases at J, with 14 bases in the middle. This record belongs to a study of blood T cell repertoires in COVID-19. Two negative PCRs, clearance, or symptom resolution were required of recovered Cohort 3 donors. This chain joins TRBV24-1 and TRBJ2-1; tentative D call: TRBD1 (5 bases). The sequencing input was PBMCs or T cells enriched from blood (not recorded which). The receptor comes from a man aged 18 to 35 who had recovered from COVID-19. This chain's CDR3 is CATGYATAEQFF. DNA for the CDR3: TGTGCCACCGGTTATGCGACAGCTGAGCAGTTCTTC.